The source of this TCR beta chain is a study of Graves' ophthalmopathy and Graves' hyperthyroidism. This clonotype was observed many times. Its cognate antigen is unknown. Whole-study results and caveats: Blood also contained most of the expanded thyroid clonotypes above 0.001 frequency.

PBMCs were isolated from an approximately 10 ml sample of fresh peripheral blood. Trimming removed 6 bases from V and 2 bases from J; junction bases left unmatched: 6. Germline values: CDR1 LNHDA, CDR2 SQIVND (reference sequence). The CDR3 contains 15 residues. The authors amplified TCR beta CDR3 regions from RNA transcripts. In the first round, RT-PCR was carried out with HTBI primers, and a multiplex PCR formed the second round. TCRdb processed the multiplex PCR reads anew with MiXCR; each CDR3 protein has one entry. This sample has approximately 700,000 distinct CDR3 sequences, with 40% found just once.

Input material: peripheral blood. The source is an adult man with Graves' ophthalmopathy. The chain couples TRBV19 to TRBJ1-4; 7 nucleotides match TRBD1. This CDR3 is CASRVLQGTNEKLFF. In DNA form, the CDR3 reads TGTGCCAGTAGAGTTCTACAGGGGACTAATGAAAAACTGTTTTTT.